This T cell receptor (beta chain) originates from a study of cytomegalovirus exposure and HLA in healthy donors. Whole-study results and caveats: Listed as cytomegalovirus-associated were over 150 TCR beta chains. Beyond CMV serostatus, there was no information to go on about immune exposure.

A note on this clone: The antigen is unknown.

Germline CDR1 SGHAT, CDR2 FQNNGV. CDR3 length: 16 residues. Between the trimmed V and J ends, which lost 0 bases and 0 bases, there was a span of 6 bases. The PCR used 60 Vbeta and 13 Jbeta primers. Here immunoSEQ multiplex PCR was the method, and the copy in TCRdb shows in-frame clones only, minus some. This repertoire includes just under 80,000 clones. The chain is built from TRBV11-2 and TRBJ1-6; D not resolved. This sequence was found in a man between 18 and 35 years old in good health and CMV-seropositive. Sequencing was done on a sample of PBMCs. Here the CDR3 reads CASSLDLISYNSPLHF. The DNA for the CDR3 is TGTGCCAGCAGCTTAGATCTTATCTCCTATAATTCACCCCTCCACTTT.